Listed below are T cell receptor beta chains from one sample, sequenced in a study of cytomegalovirus exposure and HLA in healthy donors. Clones were sequenced by immunoSEQ multiplex PCR, and TCRdb holds only the in-frame ones, with some missing. The sample records around 170,000 clones, approximately 84% being singletons. Material for sequencing was PBMCs. These TCRs come from a man in his fifties in good health and CMV-seronegative. The conserved cysteine and the conserved F or W are not part of the CDR3 here. A D gene is named only where the DNA matches it firmly.

j_call,d_call,v_call,cdr3_aa
TRBJ2-2,NA,TRBV2,ASSDTPPNTGELF
TRBJ2-7,NA,TRBV10-3,ASRMGREEQY
TRBJ1-1,NA,TRBV7-3,ASSRGGNTEAF
TRBJ2-7,NA,TRBV7-8,ASSIGDTTYEQY
TRBJ2-6,TRBD1,TRBV9,ASNSPGQSSGANVLT
TRBJ1-3,NA,TRBV4-1,ASSKDRISGNTIY
TRBJ2-1,NA,TRBV5-1,ASSLRTANEQF
TRBJ1-1,TRBD1,TRBV15,ATSGYRGNTEAF
TRBJ2-7,NA,TRBV7-3,ASSIHVTGTYEQY
TRBJ2-3,NA,TRBV18,ASSPRGVDPDTQY
TRBJ2-7,TRBD2,TRBV12-5,ASGGGGGYEQY
TRBJ2-6,NA,TRBV4-1,ASRLTLSGANVLT
TRBJ1-2,TRBD1,TRBV30,AWSRDRDTTYT
TRBJ2-7,NA,TRBV2,ASSAAGAYEQY
TRBJ1-6,NA,TRBV27,ASSLMGGAGINSPLH
TRBJ2-3,NA,TRBV4-1,ASSLSSNTDTQY
TRBJ2-5,TRBD1,TRBV6-5,ASSFGQGALETQY
TRBJ1-2,NA,TRBV4-3,ASSQGQGVSANYGYT
TRBJ2-1,TRBD1,TRBV19,ASRPVGTGSIYNEQF
TRBJ1-1,NA,TRBV6-5,ASTRGNTEAF
TRBJ2-7,NA,TRBV7-8,ASSLAYRQGGNEQY
TRBJ1-4,NA,TRBV1,TSSQDPGGKLF
TRBJ1-5,NA,TRBV5-1,ASSLNPSGNQPQH
TRBJ1-2,TRBD1,TRBV19,ASSRVGTGGSSYGYT
TRBJ2-7,TRBD1,TRBV2,ASRGQVYEQY
TRBJ2-7,TRBD1,TRBV6-5,ASSYSGGPSYEQY
TRBJ1-4,NA,TRBV4-1,ASSHYLDEKLF
TRBJ2-1,TRBD2,TRBV7-3,ASSASPRGAYNEQF
TRBJ2-1,NA,TRBV6-6,ASSYAREDEQF
TRBJ2-7,TRBD2,TRBV4-1,ASSQHSGGPSQQY
TRBJ2-5,TRBD1,TRBV9,ASSVDDREQETQY
TRBJ1-2,NA,TRBV2,ASRQGRADNYGYT
TRBJ2-1,TRBD2,TRBV6-5,ASSYSSGGGEQF
NA,TRBD1,TRBV27,ASSRQGGEQY
TRBJ2-2,NA,TRBV10-3,AISKGGGDTGELF
TRBJ1-3,NA,TRBV19,ASTAGGYSGNTIY
TRBJ1-1,TRBD1,TRBV7-2,ASSPGTGRATEAF
TRBJ2-7,NA,TRBV9,ASSPQTGVPYEQY
TRBJ2-1,NA,TRBV7-9,SSSALLENEQF
TRBJ2-5,NA,TRBV11-3,ASSFLRVRETQY
TRBJ2-5,NA,TRBV15,ATSLGGLEETQY
TRBJ2-1,NA,TRBV5-1,ASSFGSKGNEQF
TRBJ2-3,TRBD2,TRBV19,ASSLAGGGTDTQY
TRBJ2-7,NA,TRBV20-1,SAQGSYEQY
TRBJ1-2,NA,TRBV10-3,AISGESYGYT
TRBJ2-7,NA,TRBV13,ASSINVDGNYEQY
TRBJ2-7,NA,TRBV4-2,ASSQVPPYNEQY
TRBJ1-5,NA,TRBV18,ASSPLYNNQPQH
TRBJ1-4,TRBD1,TRBV27,ASSYYRGGEKLF
TRBJ2-1,NA,TRBV5-6,ASSFSYEQF
TRBJ2-7,NA,TRBV7-8,ASSTRGYEQY